Each of the 30 T cell receptor beta chains below was sequenced from the same sample in a study of blood T cell repertoires in COVID-19. Method: immunoSEQ multiplex PCR; TCRdb's copy keeps in-frame clones and lacks some. Of some 270,000 clones listed, 85% to 90% are singletons. The sequenced sample consisted of PBMCs or T cells enriched from blood (not recorded which). The receptors derive from a woman aged 25 to 45 with acute COVID-19.

The chain couples TRBV4-1 to TRBJ2-3, with 7 bases that match TRBD2. The V and J ends lost 4 bases and 0 bases, in that order; junction bases with no gene match: 13. The V gene's germline CDR1 is MGHRA and CDR2 YSYEKL. The CDR3 loop spans 18 amino acids. The CDR3 here is CASSLGPAGAGSTDTQYF. Here the CDR3 DNA reads TGCGCCAGCAGCCTGGGACCCGCGGGAGCTGGTAGCACAGATACGCAGTATTTT.

The table lists this clone with a count of one. The chain recombines TRBV30 with TRBJ2-1; 9 bases match TRBD2. The V and J ends lost 0 bases and 5 bases, in that order; junction bases with no gene match: 11. Germline CDR1 is GTSNPN and CDR2 is SVGIG (reference sequence). CDR3 length equals 17 residues. The CDR3 coding sequence is TGTGCCTGGAGTGTAGGGGTTGGCGGGAGGGCCAACAATGAGCAGTTCTTC. This sequence encodes CAWSVGVGGRANNEQFF.

The V gene is TRBV12-3 or TRBV12-4, the J gene TRBJ2-1, with 11 bases aligning to TRBD2. CDR3 length: 12 residues. V was pared by 6 bases and J by 16 bases, with 8 bases of the junction left unmatched. The CDR3 region is CASSSPLAGAFF. As DNA, the CDR3 is TGTGCCAGCAGCAGCCCACTAGCGGGAGCTTTCTTC.

The CDR3 reads CASSSPGAGNTIYF. The DNA for the CDR3 is TGCGCCAGCAGCTCTCCGGGGGCTGGAAACACCATATATTTT. The genes are TRBV5-1 and TRBJ1-3, with D perhaps matching TRBD1 (5 bases). The CDR3 contains 14 residues. V was clipped by 3 bases and J by 2 bases, with 9 bases between them. The germline V gene has CDR1 SGHRS and CDR2 YFSETQ.

The chain joins TRBV10-3 to TRBJ1-1, with D possibly being TRBD1 (5 bases). CDR3 length: 12 amino acids. CDR1 is ENHRY and CDR2 is SYGVKD in the germline V gene. V lost 0 bases and J 7 bases, leaving 6 bases between the germline ends. DNA of the CDR3: TGTGCCATCAGTGAGTCAGGGGTTGAAGCTTTCTTT. Protein product: CAISESGVEAFF.

The rearrangement uses TRBV11-2 and TRBJ2-1; TRBD2 matches 7 bases. V lost 0 bases to trimming and J lost 3 bases; unmatched junction nucleotides: 8. The CDR3 has 17 residues. Germline V gene sequence: CDR1 SGHAT, CDR2 FQNNGV. CDR3 loop: CASSLELAPSGYNEQFF. Here the CDR3 DNA reads TGTGCCAGCAGCTTAGAGCTAGCCCCTAGCGGCTACAATGAGCAGTTCTTC.

The chain recombines TRBV3-1 (or the pseudogene TRBV3-2) with TRBJ2-1; 9 bases match TRBD1. The germline V gene encodes CDR1 LGHDT and CDR2 YNNKEL (reference sequence). Trimming cost V 1 base and J 4 bases; bases outside gene matches: 2. This CDR3 contains 15 residues. The CDR3 region has the DNA TGTGCCAGCAGCCAAGCCGGGACAGGGTACAATGAGCAGTTCTTC. Protein: CASSQAGTGYNEQFF.

This clone was observed a handful of times. The chain is built from TRBV28 and TRBJ2-7; 11 nucleotides align to TRBD2. The germline CDR1 and CDR2 sequences are MDHEN and SYDVKM. The CDR3 is 15 amino acids. V shed 6 bases, J shed 0 bases, and the junction held 4 bases outside the gene matches. This CDR3 is CASRLAGGVSYEQYF. For the CDR3, the DNA is TGTGCCAGCAGATTAGCGGGAGGGGTCTCCTACGAGCAGTACTTC.

CDR3 nucleotides: TGTGCCAGCTCACCAGTAGGGGATCAGCCCCAGCATTTT. Encoded protein: CASSPVGDQPQHF. The genes are TRBV18 and TRBJ1-5; D possibly corresponds to TRBD1 (5 bases). Germline V gene sequence: CDR1 KGHSH, CDR2 LQKENI. The V end was cut by 2 bases, the J end by 5 bases, with 7 bases between. This CDR3 is 13 amino acids long.

The chain recombines TRBV6-2 or TRBV6-3 with TRBJ2-1; 8 positions match TRBD1. V lost 5 bases and J lost 3; bases outside the gene matches: 6. CDR1 and CDR2 from the germline V gene are MNHEY and SVGEGT. CDR3 size: 15 residues. CDR3: CASSHGQGGYNEQFF. The DNA of the CDR3 is TGTGCCAGCAGTCATGGACAGGGAGGCTACAATGAGCAGTTCTTC.

The chain employs TRBV28 and TRBJ1-1, with 10 bases that match TRBD1. The CDR3 is made up of 16 amino acids. The trim removed 4 bases at V and 1 base at J, leaving 6 bases unmatched. Looked up from germline, CDR1 is MDHEN and CDR2 is SYDVKM. This CDR3 reads CASSSGTGVKNTEAFF. The CDR3 nucleotides are TGTGCCAGCAGTTCAGGGACAGGGGTTAAGAACACTGAAGCTTTCTTT. The variable domain in full, completed from reference TRBV28 and TRBJ1-1, reads DVKVTQSSRYLVKRTGEKVFLECVQDMDHENMFWYRQDPGLGLRLIYFSYDVKMKEKGDIPEGYSVSREKKERFSLILESASTNQTSMYLCASSSGTGVKNTEAFFGQGTRLTVV.

The V gene is TRBV7-8, the J gene TRBJ1-6, with D perhaps TRBD1 (5 bases). Germline loops: CDR1 SGHVS, CDR2 FQNEAQ. Between the trimmed V and J ends, which lost 0 bases and 10 bases, there was a span of 16 bases. This CDR3 spans 16 amino acids. CDR3 in amino acids: CASSLAPASSGSPLHF. DNA for the CDR3: TGTGCCAGCAGCTTAGCGCCGGCCAGCTCAGGGTCACCCCTCCACTTT.

This chain uses TRBV30 with TRBJ2-7; 12 bases line up with TRBD2. With V trimmed by 4 bases and J by 7 bases, 11 bases remained unmatched. This CDR3 comprises 15 residues. Germline CDR1 reads GTSNPN; CDR2 reads SVGIG (reference sequence). This chain's CDR3 is CAWTRLAGGPGEQYF. CDR3 DNA sequence: TGTGCCTGGACCCGTCTAGCGGGAGGGCCGGGGGAGCAGTACTTC. Looking up the rest from reference TRBV30 and TRBJ2-7 gives the full variable domain: SQTIHQWPATLVQPVGSPLSLECTVEGTSNPNLYWYRQAAGRGLQLLFYSVGIGQISSEVPQNLSASRPQDRQFILSSKKLLLSDSGFYLCAWTRLAGGPGEQYFGPGTRLTVT.

V usage is TRBV6-2 or TRBV6-3 and J usage is TRBJ1-1; D not resolved. The V end lost 6 bases, the J end lost 0 bases, and 8 bases lay between the germline ends. The CDR3 has 13 amino acids. Germline CDR1 is MNHEY and CDR2 is SVGEGT. In DNA form, the CDR3 reads TGTGCCAGCAGCAACATGATGAACACTGAAGCTTTCTTT. Translated, it gives CASSNMMNTEAFF.

The V and J genes are TRBV7-9 and TRBJ2-7, with D hard to call. V was clipped by 2 bases and J by 2 bases, with 13 bases between them. CDR3 length equals 15 residues. Germline V gives CDR1 SEHNR, CDR2 FQNEAQ (reference sequence). The chain's CDR3 is CASSLQAGQTYEQYF. In DNA form, the CDR3 reads TGTGCCAGCAGCTTACAGGCTGGGCAGACCTACGAGCAGTACTTC.

The chain recombines TRBV28 with TRBJ2-1, with D uncertain. V shed 5 bases and J shed 0 bases, with 17 bases lying between them. CDR3 length: 17 amino acids. Germline assignment: CDR1 MDHEN and CDR2 SYDVKM. The DNA for the CDR3 is TGTGCCAGCAGTCACGGTTTCGCGGTGCGCTCCTACAATGAGCAGTTCTTC. Translated, it gives CASSHGFAVRSYNEQFF.

The rearrangement uses TRBV6-5 and TRBJ1-5, with a tentative D call TRBD1 (5 bases). The germline gives CDR1 MNHEY, CDR2 SVGAGI. This CDR3 is 15 amino acids long. V shed 2 bases and J shed 7 bases, with 15 bases lying between them. CDR3 nucleotides: TGTGCCAGCAGTTACAGAGCCAGGGTGGGACAGCCCCAGCATTTT. Translated: CASSYRARVGQPQHF.

This chain connects TRBV21-1 to TRBJ1-1; the table assigns TRBD1, which was not confirmed against the DNA. TRBV21-1 is classified as a pseudogene. The CDR3 totals 16 residues. For the CDR3, the DNA is TGTGCCAGCAGCACGATGGGGGACATAGGGGACAGTGAAGCTTTCTTT. Residues: CASSTMGDIGDSEAFF.

This clone is a singleton in its sample. The rearrangement links TRBV4-1 to TRBJ2-1, with D tentatively TRBD2 (6 bases). CDR1 is MGHRA, CDR2 YSYEKL, per germline. The CDR3 spans 17 residues. Trimming took 4 bases from V and 0 from J, leaving 16 bases between them. The CDR3 is CASSPEAGGSSYNEQFF. The CDR3 DNA reads TGCGCCAGCAGCCCAGAAGCGGGCGGAAGCTCCTACAATGAGCAGTTCTTC.

The chain recombines TRBV15 with TRBJ2-3; a weak D match, TRBD2 (5 bases). V was trimmed by 0 bases and J by 0 bases, leaving 7 bases between them. Germline V gives CDR1 LNHNV, CDR2 YYDKDF (reference sequence). The CDR3 contains 15 residues. This chain's CDR3 is CATSRDRTSTDTQYF. CDR3 in DNA: TGTGCCACCAGCAGAGATAGGACTAGCACAGATACGCAGTATTTT.

The V call is TRBV28, the J call TRBJ1-4, with 9 bases that match TRBD1. The trim removed 2 bases at V and 5 bases at J, leaving 3 bases unmatched. Germline loops: CDR1 MDHEN, CDR2 SYDVKM. The CDR3 is made up of 15 amino acids. The CDR3 protein is CASSLGDRENEKLFF. CDR3 nucleotide sequence: TGTGCCAGCAGTTTAGGGGACAGGGAAAATGAAAAACTGTTTTTT.

This chain uses TRBV7-2 with TRBJ1-2, with D uncertain. Germline-derived CDR1 and CDR2 are SGHTA and FQGNSA. CDR3 length: 16 residues. The germline V and J ends were trimmed by 0 bases and 2 bases, with 13 bases remaining between them. CDR3 coding DNA: TGTGCCAGCAGCTTAGCGCGGGGTGACCTAAACTATGGCTACACCTTC. It is translated as CASSLARGDLNYGYTF.

This clone was counted between two and nine times. CDR3 loop: CASGLAGGYEQYF. CDR3 DNA: TGTGCCAGCGGCCTAGCGGGAGGGTACGAGCAGTACTTC. This chain uses TRBV6-2 or TRBV6-3 with TRBJ2-7; TRBD2 matches 12 bases. Trimming took 8 bases from V and 4 from J; bases not matched to a gene: 3. Germline V gene sequence: CDR1 MNHEY, CDR2 SVGEGT. The CDR3 has 13 amino acids.

The gene calls are TRBV19 and TRBJ1-2; D is unresolved. The CDR3 is 12 residues long. Germline V gene sequence: CDR1 LNHDA, CDR2 SQIVND (reference sequence). V lost 3 bases and J lost 7, with 9 bases in between. The CDR3 bases are TGTGCCAGTAGTATCAGAGGGATTGGCTACACCTTC. Residues: CASSIRGIGYTF.

The chain recombines TRBV5-5 with TRBJ1-5; 10 bases map to TRBD1. V shed 3 bases, J shed 4 bases, and the junction held 1 base outside the gene matches. Germline assignment: CDR1 SGHKS and CDR2 YYEKEE (reference sequence). The CDR3 consists of 14 residues. The CDR3 DNA reads as TGTGCCAGCAGCTCGGGACAGGGGAATCAGCCCCAGCATTTT. Encoded protein: CASSSGQGNQPQHF.

This clone was found once. The rearrangement links TRBV27 to TRBJ2-1, with 10 positions matching TRBD2. Germline assignment: CDR1 MNHEY and CDR2 SMNVEV (reference sequence). This CDR3 spans 15 amino acids. The J segment lost 4 bases and the V segment lost 5 bases, leaving 5 bases of the junction unmatched. The CDR3 loop reads CASSPTSGYYNEQFF. The DNA of the CDR3 is TGTGCCAGCAGTCCGACTAGCGGGTATTACAATGAGCAGTTCTTC.

This chain joins TRBV2 and TRBJ2-7; the D is unclear. Between the trimmed V and J ends, which lost 6 bases and 0 bases, there was a span of 12 bases. Germline V gene data show CDR1 as SNHLY and CDR2 as FYNNEI. The CDR3 sequence is 14 residues long. CDR3 protein: CASRTDSFSYEQYF. CDR3 DNA sequence: TGTGCCAGCAGGACTGACTCCTTCTCCTACGAGCAGTACTTC.

The count of this clone is one. The rearrangement links TRBV19 to TRBJ2-1; 12 bases line up with TRBD2. The CDR3 covers 15 residues. V gave up 9 bases and J gave up 8 bases; unmatched junction bases: 11. Germline V gives CDR1 LNHDA, CDR2 SQIVND (reference sequence). CDR3 sequence (DNA): TGTGCCAGCCGCCCCGGACTAGCGGGAAATGATGAGCAGTTCTTC. This encodes CASRPGLAGNDEQFF.

The V and J genes are TRBV7-8 and TRBJ1-4; tentatively, D is TRBD1 (5 bases). V was clipped by 1 base and J by 5 bases, with 14 bases between them. Germline V gives CDR1 SGHVS, CDR2 FQNEAQ. This CDR3 contains 16 residues. This CDR3 is CASSLVSGMGNEKLFF. The CDR3 coding sequence is TGTGCCAGCAGCTTAGTTTCAGGGATGGGGAATGAAAAACTGTTTTTT.

Points on this clone: Other DNA variants within this sample encode the same CDR3. The chain joins TRBV27 to TRBJ2-3, with a tentative D call TRBD2 (5 bases). CDR3 size: 14 residues. The germline gives CDR1 MNHEY, CDR2 SMNVEV (reference sequence). The ends were cut back, 2 bases at V and 3 bases at J, with 9 bases in the middle. In DNA form, the CDR3 reads TGTGCCAGCAGTTTAGCTGGAGGTACAGATACGCAGTATTTT. Translated, it gives CASSLAGGTDTQYF.